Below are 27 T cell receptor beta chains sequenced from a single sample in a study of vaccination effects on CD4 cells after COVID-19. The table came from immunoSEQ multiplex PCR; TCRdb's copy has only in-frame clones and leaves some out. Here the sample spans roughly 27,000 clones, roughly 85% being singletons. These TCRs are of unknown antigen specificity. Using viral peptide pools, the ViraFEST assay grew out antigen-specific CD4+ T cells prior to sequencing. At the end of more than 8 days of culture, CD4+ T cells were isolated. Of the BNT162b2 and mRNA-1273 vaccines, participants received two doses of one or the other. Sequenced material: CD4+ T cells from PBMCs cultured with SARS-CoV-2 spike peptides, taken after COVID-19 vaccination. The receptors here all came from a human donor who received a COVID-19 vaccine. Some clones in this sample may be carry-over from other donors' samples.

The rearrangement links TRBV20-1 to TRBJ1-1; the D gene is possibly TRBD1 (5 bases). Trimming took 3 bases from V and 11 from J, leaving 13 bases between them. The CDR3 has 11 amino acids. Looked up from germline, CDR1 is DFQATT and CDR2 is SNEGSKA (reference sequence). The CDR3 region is CSARRRDGAFF. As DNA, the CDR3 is TGCAGTGCTAGGAGGAGGGACGGGGCTTTCTTT.

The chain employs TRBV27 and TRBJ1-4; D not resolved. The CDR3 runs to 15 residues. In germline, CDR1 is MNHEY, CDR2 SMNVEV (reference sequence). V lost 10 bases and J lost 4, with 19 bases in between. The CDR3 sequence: CATKQRWSNNEKLFF. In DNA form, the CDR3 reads TGTGCCACCAAACAACGTTGGTCTAATAATGAAAAACTGTTTTTT.

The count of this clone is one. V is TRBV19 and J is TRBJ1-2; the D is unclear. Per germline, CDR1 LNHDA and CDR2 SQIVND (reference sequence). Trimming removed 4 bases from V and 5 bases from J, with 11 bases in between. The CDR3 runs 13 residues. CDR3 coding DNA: TGTGCCAGTAGTAGTGGGGAGTGGTATGGCTACACCTTC. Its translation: CASSSGEWYGYTF.

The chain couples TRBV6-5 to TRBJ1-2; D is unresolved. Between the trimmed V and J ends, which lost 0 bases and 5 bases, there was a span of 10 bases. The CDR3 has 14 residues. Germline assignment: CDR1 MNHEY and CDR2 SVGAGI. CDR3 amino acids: CASSYSGYLYGYTF. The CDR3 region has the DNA TGTGCCAGCAGTTACTCTGGCTACTTATATGGCTACACCTTC.

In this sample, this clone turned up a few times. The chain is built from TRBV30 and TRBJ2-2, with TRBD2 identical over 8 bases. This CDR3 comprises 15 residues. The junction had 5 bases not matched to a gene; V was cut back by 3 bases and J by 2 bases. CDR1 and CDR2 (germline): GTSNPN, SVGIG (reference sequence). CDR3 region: CAWSRGGPNTGELFF. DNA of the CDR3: TGTGCCTGGAGCCGCGGGGGGCCAAACACCGGGGAGCTGTTTTTT.

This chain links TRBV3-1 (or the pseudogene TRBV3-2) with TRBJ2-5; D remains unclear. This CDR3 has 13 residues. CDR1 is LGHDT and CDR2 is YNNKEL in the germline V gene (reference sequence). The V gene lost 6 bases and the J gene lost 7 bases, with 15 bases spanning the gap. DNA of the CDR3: TGTGCCAGCAGTTACGGTCGTCCAGGGACCCAGTACTTC. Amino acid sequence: CASSYGRPGTQYF.

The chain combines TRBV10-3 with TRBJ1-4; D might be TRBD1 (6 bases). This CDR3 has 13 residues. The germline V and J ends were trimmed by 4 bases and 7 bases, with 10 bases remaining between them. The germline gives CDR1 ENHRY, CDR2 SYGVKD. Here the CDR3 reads CAISGTRGEKLFF. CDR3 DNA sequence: TGTGCCATCAGTGGCACCAGGGGTGAAAAACTGTTTTTT.

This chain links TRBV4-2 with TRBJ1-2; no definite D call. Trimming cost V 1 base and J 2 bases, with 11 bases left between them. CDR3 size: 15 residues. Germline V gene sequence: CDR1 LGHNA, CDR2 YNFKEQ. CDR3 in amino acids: CASSQGKGVNYGYTF. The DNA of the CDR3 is TGTGCCAGCAGCCAAGGCAAGGGTGTGAACTATGGCTACACCTTC.

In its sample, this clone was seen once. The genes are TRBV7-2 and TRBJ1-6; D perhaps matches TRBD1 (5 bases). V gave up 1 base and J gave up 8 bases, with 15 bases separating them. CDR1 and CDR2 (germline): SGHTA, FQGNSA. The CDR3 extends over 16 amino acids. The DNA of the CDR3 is TGTGCCAGCAGCTTAGGTTCCCAGGGTACGCATTCACCCCTCCACTTT. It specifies CASSLGSQGTHSPLHF.

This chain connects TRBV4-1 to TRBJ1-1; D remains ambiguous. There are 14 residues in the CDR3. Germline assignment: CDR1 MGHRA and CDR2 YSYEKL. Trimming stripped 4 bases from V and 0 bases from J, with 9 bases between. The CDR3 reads CASSRAGVNTEAFF. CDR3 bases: TGCGCCAGCAGCCGGGCCGGAGTGAACACTGAAGCTTTCTTT.

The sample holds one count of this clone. The CDR3 nucleotides are TGTGCCAGCAGTCCACAGGGGCAAGAGACCCAGTACTTC. It codes for CASSPQGQETQYF. The rearrangement links TRBV7-3 to TRBJ2-5; TRBD1 aligns across 7 bases. The junction had 3 bases not matched to a gene; V was cut back by 6 bases and J by 2 bases. CDR3 length: 13 residues. Germline V gene sequence: CDR1 SGHTA, CDR2 FQGTGA.

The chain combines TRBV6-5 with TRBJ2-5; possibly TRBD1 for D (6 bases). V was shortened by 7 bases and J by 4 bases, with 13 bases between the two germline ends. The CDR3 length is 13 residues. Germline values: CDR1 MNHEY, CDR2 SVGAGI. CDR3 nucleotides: TGTGCCAGCACCAGGGGTTTGGGAGAGACCCAGTACTTC. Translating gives CASTRGLGETQYF.

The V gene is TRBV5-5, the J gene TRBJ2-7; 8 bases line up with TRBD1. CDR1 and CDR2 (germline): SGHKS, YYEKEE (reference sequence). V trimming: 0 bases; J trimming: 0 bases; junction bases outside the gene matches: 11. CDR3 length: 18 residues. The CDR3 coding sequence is TGTGCCAGCAGCTTGGTCTACAGGGGGACCCTTAACTCCTACGAGCAGTACGTC. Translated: CASSLVYRGTLNSYEQYV.

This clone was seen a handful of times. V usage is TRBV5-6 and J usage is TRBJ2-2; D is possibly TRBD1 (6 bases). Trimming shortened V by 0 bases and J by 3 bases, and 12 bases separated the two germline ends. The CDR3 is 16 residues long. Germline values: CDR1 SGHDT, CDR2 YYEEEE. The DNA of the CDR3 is TGTGCCAGCAGCTTGGCCAGGCAGGGGTACACCGGGGAGCTGTTTTTT. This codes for CASSLARQGYTGELFF.

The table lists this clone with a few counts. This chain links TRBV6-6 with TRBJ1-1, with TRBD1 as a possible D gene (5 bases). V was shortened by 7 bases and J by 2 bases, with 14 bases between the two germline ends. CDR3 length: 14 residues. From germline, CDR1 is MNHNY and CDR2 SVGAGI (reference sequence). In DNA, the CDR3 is TGTGCCAGCACCTCTGGGGGGACTAACACTGAAGCTTTCTTT. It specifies CASTSGGTNTEAFF.

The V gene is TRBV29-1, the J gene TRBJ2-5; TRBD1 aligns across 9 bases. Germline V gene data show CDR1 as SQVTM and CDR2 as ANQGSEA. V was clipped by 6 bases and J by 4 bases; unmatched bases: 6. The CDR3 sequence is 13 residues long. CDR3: CSVGTGTIETQYF. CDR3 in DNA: TGCAGCGTGGGGACAGGGACTATAGAGACCCAGTACTTC.

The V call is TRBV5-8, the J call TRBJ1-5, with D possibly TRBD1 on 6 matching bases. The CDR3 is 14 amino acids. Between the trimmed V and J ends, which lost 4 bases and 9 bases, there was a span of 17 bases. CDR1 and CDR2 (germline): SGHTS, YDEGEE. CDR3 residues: CASSRGDTISPQHF. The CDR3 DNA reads TGTGCCAGCAGCCGTGGGGACACTATCTCGCCCCAGCATTTT. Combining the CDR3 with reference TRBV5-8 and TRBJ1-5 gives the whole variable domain EAGVTQSPTHLIKTRGQQATLRCSPISGHTSVYWYQQALGLGLQFLLWYDEGEERNRGNFPPRFSGRQFPNYSSELNVNALELEDSALYLCASSRGDTISPQHFGDGTRLSIL.

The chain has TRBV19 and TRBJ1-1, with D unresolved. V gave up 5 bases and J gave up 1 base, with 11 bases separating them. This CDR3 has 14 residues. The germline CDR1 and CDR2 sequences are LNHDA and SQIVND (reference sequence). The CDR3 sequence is CASSSGLANTEAFF. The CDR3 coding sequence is TGTGCCAGTAGTTCGGGGTTGGCGAACACTGAAGCTTTCTTT.

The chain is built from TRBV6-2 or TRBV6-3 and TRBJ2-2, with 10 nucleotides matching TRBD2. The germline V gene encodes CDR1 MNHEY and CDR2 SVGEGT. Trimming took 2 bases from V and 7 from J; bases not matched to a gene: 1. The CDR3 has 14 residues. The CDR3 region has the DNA TGTGCCAGCAGTTACCGACTAGCGGGCGGGGAGCTGTTTTTT. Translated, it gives CASSYRLAGGELFF.

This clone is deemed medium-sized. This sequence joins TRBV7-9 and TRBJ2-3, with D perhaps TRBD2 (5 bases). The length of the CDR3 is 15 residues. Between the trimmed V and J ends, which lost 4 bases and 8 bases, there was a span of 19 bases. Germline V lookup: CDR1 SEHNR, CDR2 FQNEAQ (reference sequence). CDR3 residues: CASSSIGGWESTQYF. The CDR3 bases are TGTGCCAGCAGCTCCATAGGTGGATGGGAGAGTACGCAGTATTTT.

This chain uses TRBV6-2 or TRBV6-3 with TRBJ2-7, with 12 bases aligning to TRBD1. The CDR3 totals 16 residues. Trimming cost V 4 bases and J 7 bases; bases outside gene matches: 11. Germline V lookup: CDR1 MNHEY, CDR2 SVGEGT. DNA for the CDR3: TGTGCCAGCAGTTTGTCCGGGACAGGGGGCGGCGGGGAGCAGTACGTC. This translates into CASSLSGTGGGGEQYV.

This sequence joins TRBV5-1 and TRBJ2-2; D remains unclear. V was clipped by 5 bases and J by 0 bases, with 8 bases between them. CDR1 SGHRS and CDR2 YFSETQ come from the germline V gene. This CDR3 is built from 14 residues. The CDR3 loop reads CASRTDPNTGELFF. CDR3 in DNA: TGCGCCAGCAGAACGGATCCGAACACCGGGGAGCTGTTTTTT. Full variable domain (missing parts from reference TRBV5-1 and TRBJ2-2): KAGVTQTPRYLIKTRGQQVTLSCSPISGHRSVSWYQQTPGQGLQFLFEYFSETQRNKGNFPGRFSGRQFSNSRSEMNVSTLELGDSALYLCASRTDPNTGELFFGEGSRLTVL.

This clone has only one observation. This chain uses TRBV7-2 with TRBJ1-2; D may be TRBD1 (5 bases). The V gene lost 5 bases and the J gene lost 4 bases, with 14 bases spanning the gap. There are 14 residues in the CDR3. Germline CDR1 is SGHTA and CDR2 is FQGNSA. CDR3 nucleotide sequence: TGTGCCAGCAGCCCTGTTGGGGCATTCTATGGCTACACCTTC. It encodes CASSPVGAFYGYTF. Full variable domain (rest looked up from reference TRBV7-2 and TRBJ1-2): GAGVSQSPSNKVTEKGKDVELRCDPISGHTALYWYRQSLGQGLEFLIYFQGNSAPDKSGLPSDRFSAERTGGSVSTLTIQRTQQEDSAVYLCASSPVGAFYGYTFGSGTRLTVV.

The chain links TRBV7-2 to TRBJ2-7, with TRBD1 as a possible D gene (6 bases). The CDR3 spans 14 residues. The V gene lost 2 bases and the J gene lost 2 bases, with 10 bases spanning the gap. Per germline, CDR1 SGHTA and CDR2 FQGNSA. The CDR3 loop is CASSLLQGTYEQYV. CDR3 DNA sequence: TGTGCCAGCAGCTTATTACAGGGCACCTACGAGCAGTACGTC.

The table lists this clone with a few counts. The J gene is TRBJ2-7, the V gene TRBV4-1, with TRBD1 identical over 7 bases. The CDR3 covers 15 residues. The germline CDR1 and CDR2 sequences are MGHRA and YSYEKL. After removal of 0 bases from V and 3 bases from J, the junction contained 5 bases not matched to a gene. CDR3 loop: CASSQDFAGGYEQYV. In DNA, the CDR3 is TGCGCCAGCAGCCAAGATTTTGCAGGGGGCTACGAGCAGTACGTC.

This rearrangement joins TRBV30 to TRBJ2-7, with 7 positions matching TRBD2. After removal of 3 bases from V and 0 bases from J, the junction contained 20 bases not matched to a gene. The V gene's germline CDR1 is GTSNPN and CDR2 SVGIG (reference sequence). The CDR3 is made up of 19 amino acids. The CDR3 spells CAWSLPLLADFGASYEQYV. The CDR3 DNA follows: TGTGCCTGGAGCCTCCCTTTGCTAGCGGATTTTGGGGCCTCCTACGAGCAGTACGTC.

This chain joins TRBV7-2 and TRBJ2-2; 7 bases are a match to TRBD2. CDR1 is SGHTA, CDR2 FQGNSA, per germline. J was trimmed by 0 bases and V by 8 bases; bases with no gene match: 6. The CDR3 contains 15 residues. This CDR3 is CASRPGGSNTGELFF. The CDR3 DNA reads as TGTGCCAGCCGCCCGGGGGGATCGAACACCGGGGAGCTGTTTTTT.